Presented here are 27 T cell receptor beta chains from one specimen sequenced in a study of blood T cell repertoires in COVID-19. TCRdb's copy holds only in-frame clones and misses some; the assay was immunoSEQ multiplex PCR. This sample has 100,000 to 150,000 clones, with about 89% found just once. The specimen was peripheral blood. These receptors all come from a woman aged 70 to 79 with COVID-19, enrolled during active disease.

In this sample, this clone turned up a few times. The chain couples TRBV5-4 to TRBJ1-1; a weak D match, TRBD1 (5 bases). Trimming removed 4 bases at V and 1 base at J, with 23 bases between. The CDR3 is 18 residues long. Germline V gives CDR1 SGHNT, CDR2 YYREEE (reference sequence). CDR3 amino acids: CASSRGRGFSAGNTEAFF. The CDR3 nucleotides read TGTGCCAGCAGCCGAGGAAGGGGTTTCTCCGCCGGGAACACTGAAGCTTTCTTT. The variable domain in full, with the rest retrieved from reference TRBV5-4 and TRBJ1-1, is ETGVTQSPTHLIKTRGQQVTLRCSSQSGHNTVSWYQQALGQGPQFIFQYYREEENGRGNFPPRFSGLQFPNYSSELNVNALELDDSALYLCASSRGRGFSAGNTEAFFGQGTRLTVV.

The rearrangement joins TRBV28 to TRBJ1-3; D perhaps matches TRBD1 (6 bases). Germline loops: CDR1 MDHEN, CDR2 SYDVKM. V lost 2 bases, J lost 0 bases, and 11 bases lay in between. This CDR3 has 16 residues. DNA of the CDR3: TGTGCCAGCAGTTTAATTGGGGGCTTCTCTGGAAACACCATATATTTT. It yields the protein CASSLIGGFSGNTIYF.

V is TRBV2 and J is TRBJ1-2, with D unclear. CDR3 length equals 13 residues. V was pared by 10 bases and J by 4 bases, with 16 bases between. Germline assignment: CDR1 SNHLY and CDR2 FYNNEI. This CDR3 reads CATTVLDSYGYTF. CDR3 bases: TGTGCCACCACCGTACTAGATAGCTATGGCTACACCTTC.

The sample holds one count of this clone. The rearrangement joins TRBV30 to TRBJ1-1; no reliable D call. The CDR3 extends over 14 amino acids. Germline loops: CDR1 GTSNPN, CDR2 SVGIG (reference sequence). V lost 4 bases and J lost 6, with 18 bases in between. The CDR3 loop is CAWNFGQSIAEAFF. CDR3 DNA: TGTGCCTGGAATTTTGGGCAGTCTATCGCTGAAGCTTTCTTT.

The chain is built from TRBV4-1 and TRBJ1-5; 7 bases match TRBD1. This CDR3 is built from 18 residues. V lost 1 base to trimming and J lost 0 bases; unmatched junction nucleotides: 9. Germline CDR1 and CDR2: MGHRA and YSYEKL. The CDR3, as DNA: TGCGCCAGCAGCCAAGTGCCCGGGACAGATTATAGCAATCAGCCCCAGCATTTT. It is translated as CASSQVPGTDYSNQPQHF.

CDR3 sequence: CASSAPGTANQPQHF. DNA for the CDR3: TGTGCCAGCAGCGCGCCAGGGACAGCTAATCAGCCCCAGCATTTT. The chain combines TRBV28 with TRBJ1-5; the match to TRBD1 covers 7 bases. Germline CDR1 and CDR2: MDHEN and SYDVKM. V shed 6 bases, J shed 4 bases, and the junction held 9 bases outside the gene matches. This CDR3 is 15 amino acids long.

V gene TRBV10-3 combines with J gene TRBJ2-6; D unresolved. CDR3 length: 15 amino acids. CDR1 ENHRY and CDR2 SYGVKD come from the germline V gene. V was clipped by 0 bases and J by 5 bases, with 8 bases between them. The CDR3 spells CAISESSPRANVLTF. The CDR3 DNA reads TGTGCCATCAGTGAGTCGAGCCCTCGGGCCAACGTCCTGACTTTC.

The chain carries TRBV6-4 and TRBJ2-4; tentatively, D is TRBD1 (6 bases). Germline CDR1 reads MRHNA; CDR2 reads SNTAGT. Trimming stripped 10 bases from V and 0 bases from J, with 19 bases between. The CDR3 runs 16 residues. CDR3 nucleotides: TGTGCCACGGGGACATCTCTGAACCTAGCCAAAAACATTCAGTACTTC. Amino acids: CATGTSLNLAKNIQYF.

The chain combines TRBV21-1 with TRBJ1-5; whether TRBD1, the table's D call, matches the DNA was not checked. TRBV21-1 is marked as a pseudogene. This CDR3 has 14 residues. CDR3: CASSRRCSQQPQHF. As DNA, the CDR3 is TGTGCCAGCAGCCGCCGTTGTTCACAGCAGCCCCAGCATTTT.

The chain links TRBV11-2 to TRBJ1-6, with 8 bases fitting TRBD1. The junction had 7 bases not matched to a gene; V was cut back by 8 bases and J by 4 bases. CDR3 length: 15 amino acids. Germline values: CDR1 SGHAT, CDR2 FQNNGV. The CDR3 loop is CASRQGARYNSPLHF. CDR3 sequence (DNA): TGTGCCAGCCGCCAGGGGGCTAGGTATAATTCACCCCTCCACTTT.

This clone occurred once. The chain is built from TRBV13 and TRBJ2-2; 8 positions match TRBD2. This CDR3 has 18 residues. J lost 0 bases, V lost 0 bases, and 6 bases had no gene match. Germline loops: CDR1 PRHDT, CDR2 FYEKMQ (reference sequence). The CDR3 bases are TGTGCCAGCAGCTTAGGCGTTAGCGGGGCCTCGAACACCGGGGAGCTGTTTTTT. It yields the protein CASSLGVSGASNTGELFF.

V and J are TRBV2 and TRBJ2-7, with TRBD2 identical over 8 bases. CDR3 length: 14 residues. Germline CDR1 SNHLY, CDR2 FYNNEI. The V segment lost 8 bases and the J segment 0 bases; nucleotides outside the gene matches: 6. The CDR3 coding sequence is TGTGCCAGCCGCTTAGCGGGGAACTCCTACGAGCAGTACTTC. Protein product: CASRLAGNSYEQYF.

The chain joins TRBV7-3 to TRBJ2-3, with no clear D. Germline CDR1 and CDR2: SGHTA and FQGTGA. The germline V and J ends were trimmed by 1 base and 5 bases, with 16 bases remaining between them. The CDR3 extends over 16 amino acids. This chain's CDR3 is CASSLSFFERGDTQYF. The DNA of the CDR3 is TGTGCCAGCAGCTTAAGTTTCTTTGAGCGCGGAGATACGCAGTATTTT.

This clone was recorded a few times. This rearrangement joins TRBV2 to TRBJ2-2; D perhaps matches TRBD2 (6 bases). V was clipped by 8 bases and J by 7 bases, with 11 bases between them. This CDR3 comprises 12 residues. CDR1 is SNHLY and CDR2 is FYNNEI in the germline V gene. The CDR3 protein is CASRTIIGELFF. DNA for the CDR3: TGTGCCAGCCGGACTATAATCGGGGAGCTGTTTTTT.

The chain has TRBV25-1 and TRBJ1-6, with 10 bases identical to TRBD1. This CDR3 is built from 14 residues. Germline CDR1 and CDR2: MGHDK and SYGVNS. J lost 8 bases, V lost 7 bases, and 5 bases had no gene match. For the CDR3, the DNA is TGTGCCAGCACCGGGACAGGGGCGGATTCACCCCTCCACTTT. This translates into CASTGTGADSPLHF.

The chain joins TRBV20-1 to TRBJ2-3, with 9 bases aligning to TRBD2. V lost 3 bases to trimming and J lost 6 bases; unmatched junction nucleotides: 13. This CDR3 region has 16 residues. Germline CDR1 is DFQATT and CDR2 is SNEGSKA (reference sequence). The CDR3 here is CSASRAGGALRDTQYF. The CDR3 DNA sequence: TGCAGTGCTAGTAGAGCGGGGGGTGCCCTTCGGGATACGCAGTATTTT.

The chain uses TRBV6-6 and TRBJ2-6; 15 bases match TRBD2. Germline CDR1 MNHNY, CDR2 SVGAGI (reference sequence). The length of the CDR3 is 21 residues. The ends lost 5 bases at V and 0 bases at J; junction bases unmatched: 11. The CDR3 region has the DNA TGTGCCAGCAGTCGGACTAGCGGGGGGGCCTTTACACTCTCTGGGGCCAACGTCCTGACTTTC. Its translation: CASSRTSGGAFTLSGANVLTF.

The V call is TRBV12-2, the J call TRBJ1-2; TRBD1, the table's D call, lacks a check against the DNA. TRBV12-2 is a pseudogene. The CDR3 contains 16 residues. For the CDR3, the DNA is TGTGCAAGTCGCTTAGGGACAGGTCCGGGAATATATGGCTACACCTTC. Its translation: CASRLGTGPGIYGYTF.

The genes are TRBV5-4 and TRBJ2-3, with 8 positions matching TRBD2. This CDR3 spans 15 amino acids. Germline CDR1 is SGHNT and CDR2 is YYREEE (reference sequence). J gave up 1 base and V 2 bases, and 3 bases lay outside the gene matches. CDR3 sequence: CASSFPGLGTDTQYF. The CDR3 nucleotides read TGTGCCAGCAGCTTTCCGGGACTAGGCACAGATACGCAGTATTTT.

The chain couples TRBV7-6 to TRBJ2-5, with D perhaps matching TRBD2 (6 bases). Germline V CDR1 and CDR2: SGHVS, FNYEAQ. V lost 1 base, J lost 2 bases, and 14 bases lay in between. The CDR3 totals 16 residues. For the CDR3, the DNA is TGTGCCAGCAGCTTAGGTCTCGGACTAAGTCAAGAGACCCAGTACTTC. Its protein is CASSLGLGLSQETQYF.

Here the CDR3 reads CASRTEENSPLHF. CDR3 DNA: TGCGCCAGCAGGACAGAAGAAAATTCACCCCTCCACTTT. The rearrangement links TRBV5-1 to TRBJ1-6, with D possibly matching TRBD1 (5 bases). CDR3 size: 13 residues. V lost 5 bases and J 7 bases, leaving 10 bases between the germline ends. Germline CDR1 reads SGHRS; CDR2 reads YFSETQ.

This clone has only a few counts. This rearrangement joins TRBV7-9 to TRBJ1-1; 11 bases fit TRBD1. In germline, CDR1 is SEHNR, CDR2 FQNEAQ (reference sequence). J gave up 7 bases and V 10 bases, and 5 bases lay outside the gene matches. The CDR3 sequence is 12 residues long. DNA of the CDR3: TGTGCCACCGGACAGGGGGCCGTTGAAGCTTTCTTT. Residues: CATGQGAVEAFF.

This chain uses TRBV5-4 with TRBJ2-1; no clear D. Per the germline V gene, CDR1 is SGHNT and CDR2 is YYREEE (reference sequence). This CDR3 contains 15 residues. V was cut by 1 base and J by 2 bases, with 10 bases left in between. The CDR3 DNA is TGTGCCAGCAGCTTGAGAGCGAACACCTACAATGAGCAGTTCTTC. Amino acid sequence: CASSLRANTYNEQFF.

The gene calls are TRBV5-1 and TRBJ2-3; 14 nucleotides line up with TRBD2. V trimming: 4 bases; J trimming: 5 bases; junction bases outside the gene matches: 6. The V gene's germline CDR1 is SGHRS and CDR2 YFSETQ. This CDR3 has 16 amino acids. The CDR3 spells CASSPTSGGALDTQYF. For the CDR3, the DNA is TGCGCCAGCAGCCCGACTAGCGGGGGGGCTTTAGATACGCAGTATTTT.

This chain uses TRBV16 with TRBJ1-6; 8 nucleotides align to TRBD1. V lost 7 bases, J lost 7 bases, and 9 bases stayed unmatched. From germline, CDR1 is KGHSY and CDR2 FQNENV. The CDR3 has 15 amino acids. CDR3 DNA: TGTGCCAGCACACCCCAGGACAGGGTAAATTCACCCCTCCACTTT. This translates into CASTPQDRVNSPLHF. The whole variable domain, remainder taken from reference TRBV16 and TRBJ1-6, is GEEVAQTPKHLVRGEGQKAKLYCAPIKGHSYVFWYQQVLKNEFKFLISFQNENVFDETGMPKERFSAKCLPNSPCSLEIQATKLEDSAVYFCASTPQDRVNSPLHFGNGTRLTVT.

This chain joins TRBV7-2 and TRBJ1-3; D unclear. With 2 bases removed from V and 0 bases from J, the gap between germline ends came to 11 bases. The CDR3 spans 16 residues. Germline assignment: CDR1 SGHTA and CDR2 FQGNSA. The CDR3 here is CASSLSALSSGNTIYF. In nucleotides, the CDR3 is TGTGCCAGCAGCTTATCCGCGTTGAGCTCTGGAAACACCATATATTTT.

The rearrangement links TRBV7-3 to TRBJ1-1; D is possibly TRBD1 (6 bases). Germline V gives CDR1 SGHTA, CDR2 FQGTGA. V was shortened by 6 bases and J by 0 bases, with 14 bases between the two germline ends. The CDR3 is made up of 15 amino acids. The CDR3 sequence: CASRDRQDLNTEAFF. CDR3 in DNA: TGTGCCAGCAGGGATCGACAGGACCTGAACACTGAAGCTTTCTTT.